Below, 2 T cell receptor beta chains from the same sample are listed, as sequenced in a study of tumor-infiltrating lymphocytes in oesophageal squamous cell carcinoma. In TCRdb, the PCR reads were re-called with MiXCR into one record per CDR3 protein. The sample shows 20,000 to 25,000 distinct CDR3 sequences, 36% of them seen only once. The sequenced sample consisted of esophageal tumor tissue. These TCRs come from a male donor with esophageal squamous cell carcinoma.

The CDR3 loop is CASRRQAYNEQFF. The CDR3 DNA reads TGTGCCAGCCGCAGACAGGCCTACAATGAGCAGTTCTTC. V gene TRBV6-1 combines with J gene TRBJ2-1; maybe TRBD1 (6 bases). Germline V gives CDR1 MNHNS, CDR2 SASEGT. With 8 bases removed from V and 2 bases from J, the gap between germline ends came to 10 bases. The CDR3 has 13 residues.

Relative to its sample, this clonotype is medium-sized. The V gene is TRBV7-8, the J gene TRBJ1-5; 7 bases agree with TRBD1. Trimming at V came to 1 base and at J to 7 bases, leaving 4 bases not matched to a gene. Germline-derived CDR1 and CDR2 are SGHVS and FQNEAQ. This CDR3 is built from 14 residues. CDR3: CASSLGQGEQPQHF. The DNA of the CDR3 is TGTGCCAGCAGCTTAGGACAGGGTGAGCAGCCCCAGCATTTT. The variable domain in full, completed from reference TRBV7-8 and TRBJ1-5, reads GAGVSQSPRYKVAKRGQDVALRCDPISGHVSLFWYQQALGQGPEFLTYFQNEAQLDKSGLPSDRFFAERPEGSVSTLKIQRTQQEDSAVYLCASSLGQGEQPQHFGDGTRLSIL.